The 24 T cell receptor beta chains below all came from one sample that was sequenced in a study of neurological immune-mediated disorders. MiXCR was run by TCRdb on the 5' RACE reads, yielding one entry per CDR3 protein. The table includes about 59,000 distinct CDR3 sequences, about 4% detected once. Input material: PBMCs. The receptor source for this set is a woman aged 45-59 years with multiple sclerosis.

This clonotype occurred many times. This chain joins TRBV27 and TRBJ1-1; the match to TRBD1 covers 7 bases. Losses at the gene ends were 5 bases for V and 6 bases for J; bases not matched to a gene: 3. This CDR3 is built from 12 residues. From germline, CDR1 is MNHEY and CDR2 SMNVEV (reference sequence). The CDR3 DNA sequence: TGTGCCAGCAGTCAAGGGACAGCTGAAGCTTTCTTT. Protein: CASSQGTAEAFF.

This rearrangement joins TRBV20-1 to TRBJ1-6; the match to TRBD1 covers 7 bases. Germline V gene lookup returns CDR1 DFQATT and CDR2 SNEGSKA (reference sequence). The V segment lost 0 bases and the J segment 5 bases; nucleotides outside the gene matches: 7. The CDR3 length is 16 residues. The CDR3 loop reads CSARDRRGGHNSPLHF. The CDR3 nucleotides are TGCAGTGCTAGAGATCGTAGAGGGGGCCATAATTCACCCCTCCACTTT.

This clonotype appeared many times. The chain links TRBV5-1 to TRBJ2-7, with 7 bases lining up with TRBD2. J was trimmed by 4 bases and V by 0 bases; bases with no gene match: 10. CDR1 SGHRS and CDR2 YFSETQ come from the germline V gene. The CDR3 spans 16 residues. DNA for the CDR3: TGCGCCAGCAGCTTGGGAGTAGCGGGTCGATCTTACGAGCAGTACTTC. Its translation: CASSLGVAGRSYEQYF.

V gene TRBV20-1 combines with J gene TRBJ2-7; 7 bases fit TRBD2. The germline gives CDR1 DFQATT, CDR2 SNEGSKA (reference sequence). With 6 bases clipped from V and 7 bases from J, the junction kept 15 bases outside the gene matches. The CDR3 is made up of 14 amino acids. The CDR3 loop reads CSAPIVGGPKEQYF. CDR3 in DNA: TGCAGTGCACCAATAGTGGGAGGGCCGAAGGAGCAGTACTTC.

This clonotype was recorded many times. This chain connects TRBV20-1 to TRBJ1-1; D unclear. The V gene's germline CDR1 is DFQATT and CDR2 SNEGSKA (reference sequence). The CDR3 spans 14 residues. V lost 3 bases, J lost 1 base, and 12 bases lay in between. CDR3 protein: CSASFLGPNTEAFF. DNA for the CDR3: TGCAGTGCTAGTTTTCTGGGCCCGAACACTGAAGCTTTCTTT.

This clonotype was observed many times. The rearrangement uses TRBV7-2 and TRBJ2-5; 9 positions match TRBD2. The V gene's germline CDR1 is SGHTA and CDR2 FQGNSA. The J segment lost 5 bases and the V segment lost 5 bases, leaving 9 bases of the junction unmatched. This CDR3 is built from 15 residues. CDR3: CASSPLRTSAETQYF. DNA of the CDR3: TGTGCCAGCAGCCCTCTTCGGACTAGCGCGGAGACCCAGTACTTC. Using reference TRBV7-2 and TRBJ2-5 for the parts outside the CDR3, the full variable domain is GAGVSQSPSNKVTEKGKDVELRCDPISGHTALYWYRQSLGQGLEFLIYFQGNSAPDKSGLPSDRFSAERTGGSVSTLTIQRTQQEDSAVYLCASSPLRTSAETQYFGPGTRLLVL.

In this sample, this clonotype turned up many times. The V and J genes are TRBV12-3 or TRBV12-4 and TRBJ1-2; D gene ambiguous. This CDR3 spans 13 amino acids. V lost 1 base and J lost 8, with 11 bases in between. Here the CDR3 reads CASSLVGRQGYTF. Written as DNA, the CDR3 is TGTGCCAGCAGTTTAGTAGGGCGGCAAGGCTACACCTTC.

This clonotype was recorded many times. This chain connects TRBV10-3 to TRBJ2-7; 10 nucleotides agree with TRBD1. After removal of 3 bases from V and 7 bases from J, the junction contained 12 bases not matched to a gene. CDR1 is ENHRY and CDR2 is SYGVKD in the germline V gene. This CDR3 has 16 amino acids. The CDR3 loop is CAISELGGQGSMEQYF. CDR3 coding DNA: TGTGCCATCAGTGAATTAGGGGGACAGGGGTCGATGGAGCAGTACTTC.

This clonotype was detected ten times or more. The J gene is TRBJ2-5, the V gene TRBV20-1, with unresolved D. The CDR3 spans 11 residues. V was pared by 3 bases and J by 5 bases, with 7 bases between. Looked up from germline, CDR1 is DFQATT and CDR2 is SNEGSKA (reference sequence). The CDR3, as DNA: TGCAGTGCTAGTCTCGGGGAGACCCAGTACTTC. Translating gives CSASLGETQYF.

Many counts were recorded for this clonotype. The gene calls are TRBV6-1 and TRBJ1-1, with D uncertain. The germline CDR1 and CDR2 sequences are MNHNS and SASEGT. The CDR3 is made up of 15 amino acids. V was shortened by 7 bases and J by 2 bases, with 17 bases between the two germline ends. The CDR3 loop is CASIPPGHLNTEAFF. The CDR3 DNA follows: TGTGCCAGCATTCCACCCGGGCACCTCAACACTGAAGCTTTCTTT.

This clonotype was seen many times. The V call is TRBV4-2, the J call TRBJ2-2; TRBD2 matches at 13 bases. The V segment lost 0 bases and the J segment 3 bases; nucleotides outside the gene matches: 4. The CDR3 contains 18 residues. CDR1 LGHNA and CDR2 YNFKEQ come from the germline V gene. The CDR3 loop reads CASSQEVGLAGDTGELFF. The CDR3 DNA follows: TGTGCCAGCAGCCAAGAGGTCGGACTAGCGGGAGACACCGGGGAGCTGTTTTTT.

This clonotype has at least ten counts. The gene calls are TRBV7-2 and TRBJ2-3; TRBD1 might be the D (6 bases). Trimming took 6 bases from V and 3 from J, leaving 19 bases between them. Germline V gene lookup returns CDR1 SGHTA and CDR2 FQGNSA. The CDR3 runs 16 residues. The CDR3 is CASRARGTTGTDTQYF. CDR3 coding DNA: TGTGCCAGCAGGGCTCGTGGGACAACGGGGACAGATACGCAGTATTTT.

This clonotype was seen only a few times. This rearrangement joins TRBV5-6 to TRBJ2-3; unclear D gene. Looked up from germline, CDR1 is SGHDT and CDR2 is YYEEEE. This CDR3 comprises 14 residues. The ends were cut back, 0 bases at V and 4 bases at J, with 9 bases in the middle. In DNA, the CDR3 is TGTGCCAGCAGCTTGGAAAGGGCGGCAGATACGCAGTATTTT. It yields the protein CASSLERAADTQYF.

The sample holds many counts of this clonotype. V gene TRBV2 combines with J gene TRBJ1-1, with 10 bases matching TRBD1. The germline V gene has CDR1 SNHLY and CDR2 FYNNEI. With 6 bases clipped from V and 4 bases from J, the junction kept 5 bases outside the gene matches. This CDR3 spans 14 amino acids. The CDR3 bases are TGTGCCAGCAGCGCCGGACAGGGGGGCACTGAAGCTTTCTTT. Residues: CASSAGQGGTEAFF.

This clonotype occurred a few times. J is TRBJ2-7 and V is TRBV5-8; 8 nucleotides agree with TRBD1. The CDR3 sequence is 14 residues long. V shed 2 bases, J shed 4 bases, and the junction held 5 bases outside the gene matches. The V gene's germline CDR1 is SGHTS and CDR2 YDEGEE. In nucleotides, the CDR3 is TGTGCCAGCAGCTTCGGACAGGGTTCGTACGAGCAGTACTTC. Protein sequence: CASSFGQGSYEQYF. The variable domain in full, with the rest retrieved from reference TRBV5-8 and TRBJ2-7, is EAGVTQSPTHLIKTRGQQATLRCSPISGHTSVYWYQQALGLGLQFLLWYDEGEERNRGNFPPRFSGRQFPNYSSELNVNALELEDSALYLCASSFGQGSYEQYFGPGTRLTVT.

This clonotype was counted at least ten times. This chain joins TRBV20-1 and TRBJ1-1; D is unclear. Germline-derived CDR1 and CDR2 are DFQATT and SNEGSKA (reference sequence). The V end was cut by 6 bases, the J end by 4 bases, with 21 bases between. The CDR3 totals 15 residues. The CDR3 sequence is CSALKLQTFSTEAFF. CDR3 DNA sequence: TGCAGTGCCCTTAAACTTCAGACTTTCTCCACTGAAGCTTTCTTT.

This clonotype came up many times. The chain couples TRBV7-2 to TRBJ2-3, with TRBD2 matching 8 bases. Germline CDR1 SGHTA, CDR2 FQGNSA. This CDR3 contains 17 residues. The ends lost 0 bases at V and 2 bases at J; junction bases unmatched: 7. This chain's CDR3 is CASSLALGSGATDTQYF. The CDR3 nucleotides read TGTGCCAGCAGCTTAGCGCTGGGTAGCGGGGCCACAGATACGCAGTATTTT.

The sample holds many counts of this clonotype. The J gene is TRBJ1-2, the V gene TRBV20-1, with a weak D call TRBD1 (5 bases). Germline CDR1 and CDR2: DFQATT and SNEGSKA (reference sequence). Trimming shortened V by 0 bases and J by 6 bases, and 14 bases separated the two germline ends. The CDR3 loop spans 14 amino acids. The CDR3 region has the DNA TGCAGTGCTAGAGAGAGGGTTAAAGGGGATGGCTACACCTTC. Protein: CSARERVKGDGYTF.

This chain connects TRBV7-2 to TRBJ2-7; 7 bases are shared with TRBD1. CDR1 is SGHTA, CDR2 FQGNSA, per germline. The CDR3 has 14 amino acids. With 5 bases clipped from V and 4 bases from J, the junction kept 8 bases outside the gene matches. The CDR3 protein is CASSPGGKGYEQYF. The CDR3 nucleotides are TGTGCCAGCAGCCCAGGGGGAAAGGGGTACGAGCAGTACTTC.

This clonotype was observed many times. This chain links TRBV20-1 with TRBJ2-1, with 7 bases aligning to TRBD2. CDR1 and CDR2 (germline): DFQATT, SNEGSKA (reference sequence). The CDR3 loop spans 15 amino acids. With 1 base clipped from V and 1 base from J, the junction kept 4 bases outside the gene matches. This CDR3 reads CSARGAGDSYNEQFF. In nucleotides, the CDR3 is TGCAGTGCTAGAGGGGCGGGAGATTCCTACAATGAGCAGTTCTTC.

This clonotype was detected many times. This rearrangement joins TRBV7-3 to TRBJ2-3; D uncertain. V was pared by 5 bases and J by 6 bases, with 12 bases between. Germline V gene sequence: CDR1 SGHTA, CDR2 FQGTGA. This CDR3 is 13 amino acids long. The CDR3 region is CASSTTVRDTQYF. The CDR3 DNA sequence: TGTGCCAGCAGCACGACGGTTCGCGATACGCAGTATTTT.

This clonotype was detected many times. The V call is TRBV20-1, the J call TRBJ2-1; D gene unclear. V lost 6 bases, J lost 8 bases, and 14 bases lay in between. CDR3 size: 12 residues. Germline V lookup: CDR1 DFQATT, CDR2 SNEGSKA (reference sequence). For the CDR3, the DNA is TGCAGTGCGAGGCAATCTGGAGATGAGCAGTTCTTC. It encodes CSARQSGDEQFF.

In its sample, this clonotype was seen many times. The chain is built from TRBV6-1 and TRBJ1-2; TRBD1 aligns across 8 bases. In germline, CDR1 is MNHNS, CDR2 SASEGT. The CDR3 contains 16 residues. V trimming: 6 bases; J trimming: 0 bases; junction bases outside the gene matches: 9. CDR3 sequence reads: CASSGQGGSSNYGYTF. The CDR3 DNA reads as TGTGCCAGCAGCGGACAGGGCGGATCTTCTAACTATGGCTACACCTTC.

This clonotype was recorded at least ten times. This chain uses TRBV12-3 or TRBV12-4 with TRBJ2-2; D tentatively fits TRBD1 or TRBD2 (5 bases each). V lost 6 bases and J 8 bases, leaving 13 bases between the germline ends. This CDR3 comprises 13 residues. CDR3 sequence (DNA): TGTGCCAGCAGGGGGGTGAATGTGGGGGAGCTGTTTTTT. This translates into CASRGVNVGELFF.